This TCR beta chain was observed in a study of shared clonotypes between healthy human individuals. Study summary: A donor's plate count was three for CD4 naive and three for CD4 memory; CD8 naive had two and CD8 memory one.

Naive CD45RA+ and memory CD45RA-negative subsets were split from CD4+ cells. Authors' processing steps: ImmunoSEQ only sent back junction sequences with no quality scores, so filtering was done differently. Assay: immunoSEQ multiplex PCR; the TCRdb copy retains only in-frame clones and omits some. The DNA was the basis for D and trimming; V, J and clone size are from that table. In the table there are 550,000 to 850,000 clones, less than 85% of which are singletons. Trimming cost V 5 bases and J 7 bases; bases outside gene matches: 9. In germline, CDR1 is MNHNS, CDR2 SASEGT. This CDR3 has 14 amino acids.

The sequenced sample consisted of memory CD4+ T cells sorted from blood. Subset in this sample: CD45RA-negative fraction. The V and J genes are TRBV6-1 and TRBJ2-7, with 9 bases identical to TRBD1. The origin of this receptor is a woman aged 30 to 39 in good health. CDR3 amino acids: CASSHRDRVKEQYF. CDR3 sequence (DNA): TGTGCCAGCAGTCACCGGGACAGGGTGAAAGAGCAGTACTTC.